These 32 T cell receptor beta chains came from one sample sequenced in a study of T cells after yellow fever vaccination. MiXCR, applied by TCRdb to the 5' RACE reads, yields one record per CDR3 protein. The top ten clones hold 0.65% to 0.9% of a sample with 200,000 to 250,000 distinct CDR3 sequences, 6.9% of them seen once. The sequenced sample was CD4+ T cells sorted from PBMCs, obtained 15 days after the yellow fever booster vaccination. The receptors were gathered from a man under 40 who received the YFV17D yellow fever vaccine.

The chain couples TRBV11-2 to TRBJ2-7; either TRBD1 or TRBD2 may fit D (5 bases each). Looked up from germline, CDR1 is SGHAT and CDR2 is FQNNGV. Trimming removed 3 bases at V and 4 bases at J, with 22 bases between. The CDR3 extends over 17 amino acids. Written as DNA, the CDR3 is TGTGCCAGCAGCTTGCTGGGGGACCGGATACCACGTTACGAGCAGTACTTC. It yields the protein CASSLLGDRIPRYEQYF.

This rearrangement joins TRBV18 to TRBJ2-3; no firm D call. V lost 0 bases to trimming and J lost 6 bases, with 7 bases between them. Germline values: CDR1 KGHSH, CDR2 LQKENI. This CDR3 is built from 13 residues. Here the CDR3 reads CASSPPEIDTQYF. In DNA form, the CDR3 reads TGTGCCAGCTCACCACCGGAAATCGATACGCAGTATTTT. Drawing the rest from reference TRBV18 and TRBJ2-3, the complete variable domain is NAGVMQNPRHLVRRRGQEARLRCSPMKGHSHVYWYRQLPEEGLKFMVYLQKENIIDESGMPKERFSAEFPKEGPSILRIQQVVRGDSAAYFCASSPPEIDTQYFGPGTRLTVL.

The chain is built from TRBV29-1 and TRBJ1-2; no clear D. Germline lookup yields CDR1 SQVTM and CDR2 ANQGSEA. V shed 4 bases and J shed 4 bases, with 10 bases lying between them. The CDR3 loop spans 12 amino acids. The CDR3 spells CSVVAGLYGYTF. The DNA of the CDR3 is TGCAGCGTTGTCGCGGGCCTCTATGGCTACACCTTC. The full variable domain, its missing parts supplied by reference TRBV29-1 and TRBJ1-2, is SAVISQKPSRDICQRGTSLTIQCQVDSQVTMMFWYRQQPGQSLTLIATANQGSEATYESGFVIDKFPISRPNLTFSTLTVSNMSPEDSSIYLCSVVAGLYGYTFGSGTRLTVV.

This clonotype was picked up many times. V usage is TRBV18 and J usage is TRBJ2-5; D is possibly TRBD2 (5 bases). The CDR3 sequence is 13 residues long. V lost 2 bases and J lost 5, with 9 bases in between. CDR1 and CDR2 from the germline V gene are KGHSH and LQKENI. CDR3 in DNA: TGTGCCAGCTCACCAGGACGAGGGGAGACCCAGTACTTC. Residues: CASSPGRGETQYF.

This clonotype was recorded a few times. The chain employs TRBV29-1 and TRBJ2-1, with D possibly matching TRBD1 (5 bases). This CDR3 region has 15 residues. Germline assignment: CDR1 SQVTM and CDR2 ANQGSEA. Trimming stripped 1 base from V and 6 bases from J, with 16 bases between. The CDR3, as DNA: TGCAGCGTTGAAGGTGGCCAGGGTTCTTTCAATGAGCAGTTCTTC. Translated: CSVEGGQGSFNEQFF.

This clonotype was seen at least ten times. The J gene is TRBJ2-7, the V gene TRBV12-3 or TRBV12-4; 8 bases line up with TRBD1. The CDR3 covers 12 residues. The ends lost 4 bases at V and 6 bases at J; junction bases unmatched: 2. Written as DNA, the CDR3 is TGTGCCAGCAGTTCCCAGGGGGCCGAGCAGTACTTC. Amino acid sequence: CASSSQGAEQYF.

V usage is TRBV20-1 and J usage is TRBJ2-2; D is unresolved. The CDR3 length is 15 residues. Trimming took off 5 bases at V and 2 bases at J, with 15 bases between the two ends. The germline gives CDR1 DFQATT, CDR2 SNEGSKA (reference sequence). In DNA form, the CDR3 reads TGCAGTGCTCTAACCTGGACGGAAAACACCGGGGAGCTGTTTTTT. It yields the protein CSALTWTENTGELFF.

This clonotype was found many times. The chain recombines TRBV5-5 with TRBJ1-3; no clear D gene. Between the trimmed V and J ends, which lost 1 base and 0 bases, there was a span of 8 bases. Germline CDR1 is SGHKS and CDR2 is YYEKEE (reference sequence). The CDR3 contains 15 residues. The CDR3 here is CASSLTDHSGNTIYF. CDR3 coding DNA: TGTGCCAGCAGCTTGACAGACCACTCTGGAAACACCATATATTTT.

This clonotype was seen ten or more times. The chain recombines TRBV7-3 with TRBJ2-2; TRBD2 matches at 10 bases. With V trimmed by 4 bases and J by 3 bases, 5 bases remained unmatched. From germline, CDR1 is SGHTA and CDR2 FQGTGA. This CDR3 spans 16 amino acids. The chain's CDR3 is CASSSGTSAHTGELFF. CDR3 in DNA: TGTGCCAGCAGCTCCGGGACTAGCGCCCACACCGGGGAGCTGTTTTTT.

This clonotype was picked up many times. The chain uses TRBV12-3 or TRBV12-4 and TRBJ2-7; possible D gene TRBD2, 6 bases. The CDR3 loop spans 11 amino acids. V was cut by 4 bases and J by 6 bases, with 7 bases left in between. CDR3 bases: TGTGCCAGCAGTTCCGGGGGCGAGCAGTACTTC. Encoded protein: CASSSGGEQYF.

This clonotype was recorded a few times. The V and J genes are TRBV19 and TRBJ1-6, with D tentatively TRBD1 (6 bases). CDR1 is LNHDA, CDR2 SQIVND, per germline (reference sequence). This CDR3 has 15 residues. Trimming stripped 3 bases from V and 5 bases from J, with 11 bases between. In DNA, the CDR3 is TGTGCCAGTAGTATCCGGCAGGGGCATAATTCACCCCTCCACTTT. This translates into CASSIRQGHNSPLHF.

There are many counts of this clonotype. The V and J genes are TRBV10-3 and TRBJ2-7, with D perhaps matching TRBD2 (5 bases). Trimming took off 3 bases at V and 2 bases at J, with 14 bases between the two ends. The CDR3 contains 15 residues. Germline V gene lookup returns CDR1 ENHRY and CDR2 SYGVKD. The CDR3 spells CAISDLERVAYEQYF. In DNA form, the CDR3 reads TGTGCCATCAGTGATCTTGAGAGGGTGGCCTACGAGCAGTACTTC.

In its sample, this clonotype was seen many times. The CDR3 DNA reads as TGCAGCGTTTTTCGGGGACGAGCTTTCTTT. Residues: CSVFRGRAFF. The gene calls are TRBV29-1 and TRBJ1-1; TRBD1 might be the D (5 bases). Germline values: CDR1 SQVTM, CDR2 ANQGSEA. The CDR3 runs to 10 residues. V was pared by 5 bases and J by 10 bases, with 11 bases between.

This clonotype came up many times. The V and J genes are TRBV7-6 and TRBJ2-5; 7 nucleotides align to TRBD1. The length of the CDR3 is 16 residues. V trimming: 5 bases; J trimming: 2 bases; junction bases outside the gene matches: 11. Germline values: CDR1 SGHVS, CDR2 FNYEAQ. The DNA for the CDR3 is TGTGCCAGCAGCACAACACGAAGGGGGCTTCAAGAGACCCAGTACTTC. This sequence encodes CASSTTRRGLQETQYF.

The rearrangement joins TRBV6-1 to TRBJ1-6; no clear D gene. Trimming took 5 bases from V and 7 from J, leaving 9 bases between them. Germline V CDR1 and CDR2: MNHNS, SASEGT. The CDR3 extends over 13 amino acids. As DNA, the CDR3 is TGTGCCAGCAGTCAGACGGTGAATTCACCCCTCCACTTT. This sequence encodes CASSQTVNSPLHF.

The sample holds a few counts of this clonotype. The chain joins TRBV5-4 to TRBJ2-2; 10 nucleotides align to TRBD2. Trimming cost V 2 bases and J 3 bases; bases outside gene matches: 4. This CDR3 spans 16 amino acids. Germline V gene data show CDR1 as SGHNT and CDR2 as YYREEE (reference sequence). CDR3: CASSLGSGRDTGELFF. The DNA for the CDR3 is TGTGCCAGCAGCTTAGGAAGCGGGAGGGACACCGGGGAGCTGTTTTTT.

This clonotype has ten or more counts. The chain couples TRBV7-2 to TRBJ2-7, with TRBD2 matching 12 bases. Germline assignment: CDR1 SGHTA and CDR2 FQGNSA. J lost 5 bases, V lost 1 base, and 0 bases had no gene match. CDR3 size: 14 residues. CDR3 coding DNA: TGTGCCAGCAGCTTAGGACTAGCGGGAGACGAGCAGTACTTC. This encodes CASSLGLAGDEQYF. The entire variable domain, with the rest obtained from reference TRBV7-2 and TRBJ2-7, is as follows: GAGVSQSPSNKVTEKGKDVELRCDPISGHTALYWYRQSLGQGLEFLIYFQGNSAPDKSGLPSDRFSAERTGGSVSTLTIQRTQQEDSAVYLCASSLGLAGDEQYFGPGTRLTVT.

This clonotype has at least ten counts. V usage is TRBV6-5 and J usage is TRBJ1-4, with 7 positions matching TRBD1. The CDR3 covers 15 residues. V lost 6 bases to trimming and J lost 7 bases; unmatched junction nucleotides: 11. Germline V gives CDR1 MNHEY, CDR2 SVGAGI. The CDR3 sequence is CASRATGELGEKLFF. In nucleotides, the CDR3 is TGTGCCAGCAGGGCAACAGGGGAACTGGGTGAAAAACTGTTTTTT.

Only a few counts were recorded for this clonotype. The chain links TRBV11-2 to TRBJ2-5, with D possibly matching TRBD1 (5 bases). This CDR3 contains 16 residues. The V and J ends lost 2 bases and 3 bases respectively, with 16 bases between them. Germline V gene lookup returns CDR1 SGHAT and CDR2 FQNNGV. The CDR3 protein is CASSLIDPGPKETQYF. The CDR3 region has the DNA TGTGCCAGCAGCTTAATTGATCCAGGGCCGAAAGAGACCCAGTACTTC. The full variable domain, its missing parts supplied by reference TRBV11-2 and TRBJ2-5, is EAGVAQSPRYKIIEKRQSVAFWCNPISGHATLYWYQQILGQGPKLLIQFQNNGVVDDSQLPKDRFSAERLKGVDSTLKIQPAKLEDSAVYLCASSLIDPGPKETQYFGPGTRLLVL.

This clonotype was observed a handful of times. The CDR3 spells CASSPGGQGELFF. The CDR3 DNA is TGCGCCAGCAGCCCGGGCGGCCAGGGGGAGCTGTTTTTT. The J gene is TRBJ2-2, the V gene TRBV5-1, with D hard to call. With 4 bases removed from V and 8 bases from J, the gap between germline ends came to 12 bases. CDR3 length: 13 amino acids. Looked up from germline, CDR1 is SGHRS and CDR2 is YFSETQ.

The sample holds a few counts of this clonotype. This chain joins TRBV18 and TRBJ2-1; weak D call: TRBD2 (5 bases). The CDR3 contains 15 residues. With 1 base removed from V and 10 bases from J, the gap between germline ends came to 17 bases. The germline gives CDR1 KGHSH, CDR2 LQKENI. The CDR3 DNA sequence: TGTGCCAGCTCACCACTAGGAGAGGGTGCGGCGGAGCAGTTCTTC. Amino acids: CASSPLGEGAAEQFF.

The V and J genes are TRBV6-5 and TRBJ1-2; tentatively, D is TRBD1 (6 bases). Germline values: CDR1 MNHEY, CDR2 SVGAGI. V lost 2 bases, J lost 5 bases, and 12 bases lay in between. The CDR3 runs to 14 residues. The CDR3 DNA reads as TGTGCCAGCAGTTACGGGGGCATTCAATATGGCTACACCTTC. Amino acids: CASSYGGIQYGYTF.

The rearrangement links TRBV3-1 to TRBJ2-7; D may correspond to TRBD1 or TRBD2 (5 bases each). With 4 bases removed from V and 7 bases from J, the gap between germline ends came to 11 bases. This CDR3 comprises 12 residues. CDR1 and CDR2 (germline): LGHDT, YNNKEL (reference sequence). CDR3 sequence (DNA): TGTGCCAGCAGCCCCCTAGGGGAGGAGCAGTACTTC. It specifies CASSPLGEEQYF.

In this sample, this clonotype turned up a few times. As DNA, the CDR3 is TGCGCCAGCAGCTTGGGTTCTACAAGTAGGGGCAATGAGCAGTTCTTC. Translating it yields CASSLGSTSRGNEQFF. J is TRBJ2-1 and V is TRBV5-1; tentative D call: TRBD1 (5 bases). The V gene's germline CDR1 is SGHRS and CDR2 YFSETQ. The CDR3 totals 16 residues. V was cut by 0 bases and J by 6 bases, with 16 bases left in between.

The chain carries TRBV5-1 and TRBJ2-5, with D possibly matching TRBD1 (5 bases). CDR1 and CDR2 from the germline V gene are SGHRS and YFSETQ. V lost 6 bases to trimming and J lost 3 bases, with 12 bases between them. The CDR3 is 13 residues long. CDR3 amino acids: CASNYVTEETQYF. CDR3 coding DNA: TGCGCCAGCAACTATGTGACAGAAGAGACCCAGTACTTC.

The chain couples TRBV18 to TRBJ2-1; 9 bases line up with TRBD1. CDR1 and CDR2 (germline): KGHSH, LQKENI. The length of the CDR3 is 17 residues. V shed 6 bases and J 3 bases; nucleotides not matched to a gene: 12. The CDR3 is CASSPPQGATLYNEQFF. CDR3 nucleotides: TGTGCCAGCTCTCCCCCACAGGGGGCAACCCTCTACAATGAGCAGTTCTTC.

V and J are TRBV25-1 and TRBJ2-7; the match to TRBD2 covers 7 bases. V was pared by 3 bases and J by 6 bases, with 5 bases of the junction left unmatched. The length of the CDR3 is 13 residues. Germline CDR1 is MGHDK and CDR2 is SYGVNS. The CDR3 protein is CASSEGGGGEQYF. As DNA, the CDR3 is TGTGCCAGCAGTGAGGGGGGGGGAGGCGAGCAGTACTTC.

V is TRBV20-1 and J is TRBJ2-7, with 7 bases aligning to TRBD1. CDR1 is DFQATT, CDR2 SNEGSKA, per germline (reference sequence). The CDR3 spans 13 residues. V lost 5 bases, J lost 2 bases, and 6 bases stayed unmatched. The CDR3 spells CSAPAQGAYEQYF. The CDR3 DNA is TGCAGTGCTCCCGCCCAGGGGGCCTACGAGCAGTACTTC.

This clonotype was seen only a few times. The chain recombines TRBV19 with TRBJ2-2, with D possibly called TRBD1 or TRBD2 (6 bases each). Germline V gives CDR1 LNHDA, CDR2 SQIVND (reference sequence). The CDR3 totals 15 residues. Trimming stripped 6 bases from V and 5 bases from J, with 16 bases between. The CDR3 DNA is TGTGCCAGTAGAGGGTGGAGAGGGGGGACCGGGGAGCTGTTTTTT. Its protein product is CASRGWRGGTGELFF.

This clonotype was counted at least ten times. The V and J genes are TRBV15 and TRBJ2-6, with 12 bases aligning to TRBD2. This CDR3 is 16 amino acids long. The ends lost 0 bases at V and 12 bases at J; junction bases unmatched: 6. Per germline, CDR1 LNHNV and CDR2 YYDKDF (reference sequence). The DNA of the CDR3 is TGTGCCACCAGCAGAGATCCCACGACTAGCGGGAGCGTCCTGACTTTC. It yields the protein CATSRDPTTSGSVLTF.

This clonotype showed up just a few times. J is TRBJ2-1 and V is TRBV3-1; D gene ambiguous. The V gene lost 4 bases and the J gene lost 2 bases, with 15 bases spanning the gap. Germline V gene data show CDR1 as LGHDT and CDR2 as YNNKEL (reference sequence). This CDR3 is built from 16 residues. CDR3 amino acids: CASSRRNRDAYNEQFF. The CDR3 coding sequence is TGTGCCAGCAGCCGCCGGAATCGAGATGCCTACAATGAGCAGTTCTTC.

J is TRBJ2-2 and V is TRBV7-9; D perhaps matches TRBD2 (7 bases). The CDR3 runs to 14 residues. Trimming cost V 11 bases and J 2 bases, with 15 bases left between them. Germline V gives CDR1 SEHNR, CDR2 FQNEAQ (reference sequence). The CDR3 DNA follows: TGTGCCCCCGGGGGGCCGCCCAACACCGGGGAGCTGTTTTTT. This codes for CAPGGPPNTGELFF.